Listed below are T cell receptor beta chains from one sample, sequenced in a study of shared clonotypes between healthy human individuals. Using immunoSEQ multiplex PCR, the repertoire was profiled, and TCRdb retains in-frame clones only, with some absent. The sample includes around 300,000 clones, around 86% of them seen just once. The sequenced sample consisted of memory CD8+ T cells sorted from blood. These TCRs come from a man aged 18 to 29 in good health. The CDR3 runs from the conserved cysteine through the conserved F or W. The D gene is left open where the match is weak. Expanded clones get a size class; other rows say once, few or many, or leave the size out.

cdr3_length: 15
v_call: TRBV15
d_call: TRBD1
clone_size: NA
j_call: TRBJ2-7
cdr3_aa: CATSPQSGGTYEQYF
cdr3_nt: TGTGCCACCAGCCCCCAGTCAGGGGGAACCTACGAGCAGTACTTC

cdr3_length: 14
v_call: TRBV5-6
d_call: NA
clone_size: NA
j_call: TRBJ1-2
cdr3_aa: CASSVGLADYGYTF
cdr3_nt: TGTGCCAGCAGCGTAGGTTTAGCTGACTATGGCTACACCTTC

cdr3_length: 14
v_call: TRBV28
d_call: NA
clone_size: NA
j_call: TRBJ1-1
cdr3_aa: CASSWDQMNTEAFF
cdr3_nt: TGTGCCAGCAGTTGGGACCAAATGAACACTGAAGCTTTCTTT

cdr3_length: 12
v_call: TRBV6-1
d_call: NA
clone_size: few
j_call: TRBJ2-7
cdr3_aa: CASRDTAGEQYF
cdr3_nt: TGTGCCAGCAGGGACACGGCTGGAGAGCAGTACTTC

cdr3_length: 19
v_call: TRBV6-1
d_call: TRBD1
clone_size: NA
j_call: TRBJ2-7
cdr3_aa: CASSEENDRGLPLSYEQYF
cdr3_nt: TGTGCCAGCAGTGAAGAGAATGACAGGGGGCTCCCTCTCTCCTACGAGCAGTACTTC

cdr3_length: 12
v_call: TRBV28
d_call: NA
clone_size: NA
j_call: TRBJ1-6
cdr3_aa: CASSPGNSPLHF
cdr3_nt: TGTGCCAGCAGTCCAGGGAATTCACCCCTCCACTTT

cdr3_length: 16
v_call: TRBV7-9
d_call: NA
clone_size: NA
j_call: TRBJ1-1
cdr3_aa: CASSLPGQPGNTEAFF
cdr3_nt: TGTGCCAGCAGCCTACCAGGACAGCCGGGAAACACTGAAGCTTTCTTT

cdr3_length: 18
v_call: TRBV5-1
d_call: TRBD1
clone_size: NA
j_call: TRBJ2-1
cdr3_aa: CASSVPPVQGKVNNEQFF
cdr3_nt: TGCGCCAGCAGCGTCCCCCCGGTACAGGGGAAAGTCAACAATGAGCAGTTCTTC

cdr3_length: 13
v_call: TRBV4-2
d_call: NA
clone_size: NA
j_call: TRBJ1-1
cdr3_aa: CASSQDMNTEAFF
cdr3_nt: TGTGCCAGCAGCCAAGATATGAACACTGAAGCTTTCTTT

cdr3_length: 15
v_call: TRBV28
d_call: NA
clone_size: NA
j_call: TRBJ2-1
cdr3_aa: CASSLSRGSYNEQFF
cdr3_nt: TGTGCCAGCAGTTTGTCCAGGGGATCCTACAATGAGCAGTTCTTC

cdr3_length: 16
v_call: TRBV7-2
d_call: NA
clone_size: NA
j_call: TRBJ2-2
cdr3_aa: CASSLRGLGSTGELFF
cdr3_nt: TGTGCCAGCAGCTTAAGGGGATTGGGGAGCACCGGGGAGCTGTTTTTT

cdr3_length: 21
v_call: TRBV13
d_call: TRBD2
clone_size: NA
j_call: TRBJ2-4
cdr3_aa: CASSLENLGTSGRLAKNIQYF
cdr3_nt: TGTGCCAGCAGCCTCGAAAACCTCGGGACTAGCGGGAGGCTAGCCAAAAACATTCAGTACTTC

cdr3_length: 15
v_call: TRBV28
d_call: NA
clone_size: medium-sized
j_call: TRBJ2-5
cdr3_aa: CASSQGSGYQETQYF
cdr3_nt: TGTGCCAGCAGCCAGGGGAGCGGGTACCAAGAGACCCAGTACTTC

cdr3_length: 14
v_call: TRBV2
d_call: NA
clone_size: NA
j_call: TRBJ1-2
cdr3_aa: CASLEVAGFYGYTF
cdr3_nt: TGTGCCAGCCTTGAAGTTGCAGGCTTCTATGGCTACACCTTC

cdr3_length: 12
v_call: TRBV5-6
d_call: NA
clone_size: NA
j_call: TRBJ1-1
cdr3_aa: CASSFMNTEAFF
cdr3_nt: TGTGCCAGCAGCTTCATGAACACTGAAGCTTTCTTT

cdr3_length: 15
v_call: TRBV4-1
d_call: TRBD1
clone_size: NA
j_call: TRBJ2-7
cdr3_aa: CASSQTGQGPYEQYF
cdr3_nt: TGCGCCAGCAGCCAGACGGGACAGGGACCCTACGAGCAGTACTTC

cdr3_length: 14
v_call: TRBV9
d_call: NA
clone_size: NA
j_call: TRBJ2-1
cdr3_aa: CASSVEGLYNEQFF
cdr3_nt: TGTGCCAGCAGCGTAGAGGGGCTGTACAATGAGCAGTTCTTC

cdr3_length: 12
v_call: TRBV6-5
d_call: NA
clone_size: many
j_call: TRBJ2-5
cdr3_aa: CASSSSEETQYF
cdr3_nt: TGTGCCAGCAGTTCCTCAGAGGAGACCCAGTACTTC

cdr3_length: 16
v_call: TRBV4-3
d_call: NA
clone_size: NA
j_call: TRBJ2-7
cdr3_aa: CASSPNPGPITYEQYF
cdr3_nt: TGCGCCAGCAGTCCTAACCCGGGACCAATAACCTACGAGCAGTACTTC

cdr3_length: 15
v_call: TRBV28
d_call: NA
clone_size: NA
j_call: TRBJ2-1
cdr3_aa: CASRPIPWGYNEQFF
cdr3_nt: TGTGCCAGCAGGCCGATACCCTGGGGTTACAATGAGCAGTTCTTC

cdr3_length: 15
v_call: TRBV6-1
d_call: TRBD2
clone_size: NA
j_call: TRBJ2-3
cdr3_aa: CASSEAAGGPDTQYF
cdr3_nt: TGTGCCAGCAGTGAAGCTGCGGGAGGGCCAGATACGCAGTATTTT

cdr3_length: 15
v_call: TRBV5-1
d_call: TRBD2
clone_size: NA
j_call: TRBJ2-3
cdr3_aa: CASSFSGGSTDTQYF
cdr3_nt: TGCGCCAGCAGCTTCTCGGGGGGATCCACAGATACGCAGTATTTT

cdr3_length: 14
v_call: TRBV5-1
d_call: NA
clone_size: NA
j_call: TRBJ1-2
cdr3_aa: CASSLRAGRDGYTF
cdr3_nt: TGCGCCAGCAGCTTGCGGGCAGGGAGGGATGGCTACACCTTC